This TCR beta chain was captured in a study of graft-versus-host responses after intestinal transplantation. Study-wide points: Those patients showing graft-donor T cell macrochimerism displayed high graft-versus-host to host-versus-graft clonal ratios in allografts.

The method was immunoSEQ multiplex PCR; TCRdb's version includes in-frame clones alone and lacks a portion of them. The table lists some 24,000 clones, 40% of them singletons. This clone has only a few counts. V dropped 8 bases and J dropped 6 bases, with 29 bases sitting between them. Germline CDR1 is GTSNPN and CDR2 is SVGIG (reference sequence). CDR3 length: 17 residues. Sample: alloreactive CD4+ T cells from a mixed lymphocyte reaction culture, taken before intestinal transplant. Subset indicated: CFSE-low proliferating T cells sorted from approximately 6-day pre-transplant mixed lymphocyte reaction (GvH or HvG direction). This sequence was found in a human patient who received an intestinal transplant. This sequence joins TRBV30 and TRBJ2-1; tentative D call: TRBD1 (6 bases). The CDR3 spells CASTGTTYQAMGNEQFF. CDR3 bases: TGTGCCAGTACCGGGACAACTTATCAAGCAATGGGCAATGAGCAGTTCTTC.